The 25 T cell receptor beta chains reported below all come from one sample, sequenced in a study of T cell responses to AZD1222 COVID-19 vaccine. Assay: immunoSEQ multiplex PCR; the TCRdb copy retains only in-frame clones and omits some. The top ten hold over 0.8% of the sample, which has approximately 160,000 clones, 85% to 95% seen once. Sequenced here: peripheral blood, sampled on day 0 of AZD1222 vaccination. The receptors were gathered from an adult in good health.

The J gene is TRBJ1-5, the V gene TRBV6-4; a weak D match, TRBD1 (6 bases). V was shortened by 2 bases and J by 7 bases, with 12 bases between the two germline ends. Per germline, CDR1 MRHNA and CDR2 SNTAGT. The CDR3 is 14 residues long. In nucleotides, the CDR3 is TGTGCCAGCAGTGACACACAGGGCGGGCAGCCCCAGCATTTT. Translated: CASSDTQGGQPQHF.

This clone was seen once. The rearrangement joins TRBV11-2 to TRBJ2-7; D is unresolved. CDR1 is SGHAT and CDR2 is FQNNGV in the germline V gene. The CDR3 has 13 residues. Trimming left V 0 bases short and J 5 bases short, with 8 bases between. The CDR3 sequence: CASSLESANEQYF. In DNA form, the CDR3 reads TGTGCCAGCAGCTTAGAGTCTGCCAACGAGCAGTACTTC.

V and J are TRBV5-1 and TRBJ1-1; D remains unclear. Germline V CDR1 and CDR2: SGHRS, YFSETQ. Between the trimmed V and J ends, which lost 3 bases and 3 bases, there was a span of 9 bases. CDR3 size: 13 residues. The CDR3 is CASSSNLDTEAFF. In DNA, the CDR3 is TGCGCCAGCAGCTCAAATTTAGACACTGAAGCTTTCTTT.

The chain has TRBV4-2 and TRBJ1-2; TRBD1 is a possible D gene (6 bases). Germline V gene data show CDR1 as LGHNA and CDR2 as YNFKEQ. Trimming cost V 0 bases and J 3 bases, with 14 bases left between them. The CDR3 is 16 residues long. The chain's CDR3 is CASSQDSGGRDYGYTF. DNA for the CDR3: TGTGCCAGCAGCCAAGATTCCGGGGGCAGGGACTATGGCTACACCTTC.

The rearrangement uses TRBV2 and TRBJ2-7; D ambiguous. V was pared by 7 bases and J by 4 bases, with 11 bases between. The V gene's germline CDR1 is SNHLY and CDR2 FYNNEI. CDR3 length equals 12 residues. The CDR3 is CASTPLGYEQYF. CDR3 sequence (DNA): TGTGCCAGCACCCCCCTGGGATACGAGCAGTACTTC.

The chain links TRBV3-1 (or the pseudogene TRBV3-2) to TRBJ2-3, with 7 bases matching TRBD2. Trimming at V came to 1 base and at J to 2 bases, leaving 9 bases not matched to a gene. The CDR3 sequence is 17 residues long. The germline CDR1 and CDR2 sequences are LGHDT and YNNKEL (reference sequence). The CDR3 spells CASSQGTRGKITDTQYF. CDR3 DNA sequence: TGTGCCAGCAGCCAAGGGACGCGGGGGAAGATCACAGATACGCAGTATTTT.

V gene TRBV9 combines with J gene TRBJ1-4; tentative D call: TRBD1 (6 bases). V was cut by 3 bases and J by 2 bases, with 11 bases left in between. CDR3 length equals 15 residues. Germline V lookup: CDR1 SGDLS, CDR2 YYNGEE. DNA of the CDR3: TGTGCCAGCAGCGCGAGGGGGATTACTAATGAAAAACTGTTTTTT. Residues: CASSARGITNEKLFF.

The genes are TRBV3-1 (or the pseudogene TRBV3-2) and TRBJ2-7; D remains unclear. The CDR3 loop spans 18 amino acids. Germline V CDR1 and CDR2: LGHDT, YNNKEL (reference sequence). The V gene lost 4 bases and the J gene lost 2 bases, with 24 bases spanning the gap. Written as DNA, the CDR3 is TGTGCCAGCAGCCCCATCCTAGAGTGTCCCGTCCTGGCCTACGAGCAGTACTTC. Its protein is CASSPILECPVLAYEQYF.

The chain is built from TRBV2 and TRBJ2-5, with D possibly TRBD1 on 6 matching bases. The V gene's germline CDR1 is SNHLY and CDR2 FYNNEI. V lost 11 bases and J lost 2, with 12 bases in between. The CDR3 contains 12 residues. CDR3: CAGRQAQETQYF. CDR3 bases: TGTGCCGGGCGACAGGCGCAAGAGACCCAGTACTTC.

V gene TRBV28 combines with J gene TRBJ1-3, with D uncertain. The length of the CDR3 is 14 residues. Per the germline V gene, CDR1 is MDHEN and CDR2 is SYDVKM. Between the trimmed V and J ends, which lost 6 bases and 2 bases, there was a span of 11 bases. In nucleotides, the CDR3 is TGTGCCAGCAGGGAGGGTGTCGCTGGAAACACCATATATTTT. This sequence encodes CASREGVAGNTIYF.

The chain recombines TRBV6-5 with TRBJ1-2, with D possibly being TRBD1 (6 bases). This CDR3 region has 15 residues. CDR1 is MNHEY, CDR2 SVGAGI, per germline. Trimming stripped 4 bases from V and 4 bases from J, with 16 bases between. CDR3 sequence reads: CASSSGDSGSYGYTF. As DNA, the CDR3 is TGTGCCAGCAGTTCAGGGGATTCCGGGAGCTATGGCTACACCTTC.

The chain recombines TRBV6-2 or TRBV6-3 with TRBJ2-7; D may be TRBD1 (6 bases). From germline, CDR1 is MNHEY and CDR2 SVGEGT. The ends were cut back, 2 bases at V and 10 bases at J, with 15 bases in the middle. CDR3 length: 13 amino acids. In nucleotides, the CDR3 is TGTGCCAGCAGTTACCCCGTGACCAGGGGACAGTACTTC. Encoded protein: CASSYPVTRGQYF.

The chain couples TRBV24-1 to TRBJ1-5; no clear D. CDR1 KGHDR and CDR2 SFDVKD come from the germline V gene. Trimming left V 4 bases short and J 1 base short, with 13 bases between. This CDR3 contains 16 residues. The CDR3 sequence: CATSEVGWESNQPQHF. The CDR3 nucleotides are TGTGCCACCAGTGAGGTGGGCTGGGAGAGCAATCAGCCCCAGCATTTT.

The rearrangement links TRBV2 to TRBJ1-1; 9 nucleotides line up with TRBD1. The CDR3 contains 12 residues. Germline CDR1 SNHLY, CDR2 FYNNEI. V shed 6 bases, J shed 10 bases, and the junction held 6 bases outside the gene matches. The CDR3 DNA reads TGTGCCAGCAGGAGGTTGGACAGGGGAGCTTTCTTT. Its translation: CASRRLDRGAFF.

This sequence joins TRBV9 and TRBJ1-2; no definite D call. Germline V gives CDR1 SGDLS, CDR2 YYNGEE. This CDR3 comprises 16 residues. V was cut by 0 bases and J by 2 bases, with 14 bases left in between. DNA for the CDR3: TGTGCCAGCAGCGTAGACGGGCAGGCTAGGAACTATGGCTACACCTTC. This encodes CASSVDGQARNYGYTF.

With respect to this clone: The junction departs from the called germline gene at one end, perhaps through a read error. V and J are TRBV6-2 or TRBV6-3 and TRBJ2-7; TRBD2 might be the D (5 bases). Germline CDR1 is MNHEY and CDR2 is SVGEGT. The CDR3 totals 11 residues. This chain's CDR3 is CASSYGQRPHF. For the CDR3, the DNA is TGTGCCAGCAGTTACGGCCAGCGGCCTCACTTC.

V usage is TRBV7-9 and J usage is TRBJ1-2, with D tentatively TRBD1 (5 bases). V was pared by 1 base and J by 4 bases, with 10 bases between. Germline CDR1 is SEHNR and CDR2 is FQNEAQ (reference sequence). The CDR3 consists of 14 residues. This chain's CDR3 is CASSLDLGGYGYTF. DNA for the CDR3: TGTGCCAGCAGCTTAGACCTGGGGGGCTATGGCTACACCTTC.

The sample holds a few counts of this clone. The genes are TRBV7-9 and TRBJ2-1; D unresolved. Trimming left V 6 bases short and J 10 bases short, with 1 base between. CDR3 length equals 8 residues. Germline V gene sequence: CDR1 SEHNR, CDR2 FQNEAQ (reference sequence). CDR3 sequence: CASREQFF. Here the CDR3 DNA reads TGTGCCAGCAGGGAGCAGTTCTTC.

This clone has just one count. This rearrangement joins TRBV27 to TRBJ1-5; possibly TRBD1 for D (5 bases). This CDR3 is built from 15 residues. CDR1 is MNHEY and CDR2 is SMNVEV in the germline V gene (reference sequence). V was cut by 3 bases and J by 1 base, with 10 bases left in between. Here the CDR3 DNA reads TGTGCCAGCAGTTTCGGGGGGGGGAGCAATCAGCCCCAGCATTTT. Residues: CASSFGGGSNQPQHF.

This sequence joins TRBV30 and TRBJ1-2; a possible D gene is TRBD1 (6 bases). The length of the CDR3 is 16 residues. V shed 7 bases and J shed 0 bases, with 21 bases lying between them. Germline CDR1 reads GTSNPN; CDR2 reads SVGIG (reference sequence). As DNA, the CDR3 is TGTGCCTCCCTCGCCGGGGCAGGGGTCCCTAACTATGGCTACACCTTC. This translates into CASLAGAGVPNYGYTF.

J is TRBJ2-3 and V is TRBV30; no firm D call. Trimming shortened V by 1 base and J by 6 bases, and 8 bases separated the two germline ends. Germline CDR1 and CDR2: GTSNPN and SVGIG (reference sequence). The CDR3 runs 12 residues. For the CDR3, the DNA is TGTGCCTGGAGTGCATCCAGGGATACGCAGTATTTT. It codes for CAWSASRDTQYF.

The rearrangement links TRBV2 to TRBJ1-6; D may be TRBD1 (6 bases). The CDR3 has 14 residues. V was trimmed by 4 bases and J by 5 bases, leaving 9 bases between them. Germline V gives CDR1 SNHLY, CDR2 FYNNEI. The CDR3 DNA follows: TGTGCCAGCAGTGTATCAGGGGATAATTCACCCCTCCACTTT. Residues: CASSVSGDNSPLHF.

The CDR3 coding sequence is TGTGCCACCAGCAGAGCGGTAACACCCGAGCAGTACTTC. This sequence encodes CATSRAVTPEQYF. The V and J genes are TRBV15 and TRBJ2-7; D not resolved. The V gene's germline CDR1 is LNHNV and CDR2 YYDKDF (reference sequence). The CDR3 is 13 amino acids. Trimming removed 1 base at V and 6 bases at J, with 10 bases between.

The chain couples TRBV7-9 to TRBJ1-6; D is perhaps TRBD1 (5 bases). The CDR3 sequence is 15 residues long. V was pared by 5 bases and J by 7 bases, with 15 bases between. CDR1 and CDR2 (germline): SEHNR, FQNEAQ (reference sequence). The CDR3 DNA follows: TGTGCCAGCAGCCGGCCGGGACCGGTGAATTCACCCCTCCACTTT. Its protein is CASSRPGPVNSPLHF.

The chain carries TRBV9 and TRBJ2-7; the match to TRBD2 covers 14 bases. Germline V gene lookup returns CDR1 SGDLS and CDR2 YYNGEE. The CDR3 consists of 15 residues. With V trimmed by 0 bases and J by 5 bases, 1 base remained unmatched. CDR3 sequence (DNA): TGTGCCAGCAGCGTAGGGGGACTAGCGGGGGACGAGCAGTACTTC. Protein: CASSVGGLAGDEQYF.